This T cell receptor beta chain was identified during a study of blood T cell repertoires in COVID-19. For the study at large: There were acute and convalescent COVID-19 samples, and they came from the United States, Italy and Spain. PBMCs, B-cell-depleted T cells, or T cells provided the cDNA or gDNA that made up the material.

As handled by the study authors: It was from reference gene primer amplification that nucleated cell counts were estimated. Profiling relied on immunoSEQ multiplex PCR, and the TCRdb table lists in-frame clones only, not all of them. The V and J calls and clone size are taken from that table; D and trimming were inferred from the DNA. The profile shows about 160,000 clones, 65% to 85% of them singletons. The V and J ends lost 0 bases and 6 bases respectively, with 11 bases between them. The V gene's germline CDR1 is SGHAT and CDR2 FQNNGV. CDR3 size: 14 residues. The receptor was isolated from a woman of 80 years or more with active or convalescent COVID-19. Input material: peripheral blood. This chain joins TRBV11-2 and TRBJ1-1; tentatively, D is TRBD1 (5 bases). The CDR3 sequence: CASSLEAGRAEAFF. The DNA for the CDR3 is TGTGCCAGCAGCTTAGAGGCAGGGAGGGCTGAAGCTTTCTTT.